This T cell receptor beta chain was recovered during a study of blood T cell repertoires in COVID-19 (dated by TCRdb to 2020 to 2022). Turning to the overall study: Samples covering the acute and convalescent phases of COVID-19 were provided by collaborators in the United States, Italy and Spain. The material from the prospective study consisted of cDNA or gDNA derived from T cells, B-cell-depleted T cells, or PBMCs. Subjects who had been exposed to COVID-19, were actively infected with it, or had recovered from it provided the deeply sampled blood TCRbeta repertoires that made up the dataset. The repertoires were released in a freely available public database intended as a resource for research on the immune response to SARS-CoV-2. The samples were drawn from two sources: the first 160 participants of the ongoing ImmuneRACE study, and fewer than 1,500 subjects contributed by 6 global collaborators. The sample metadata nearly always contained a de-identified subject ID, COVID-19 status, age in years and sex. Where HLA class I and class II types were available, the types were taken from metadata supplied by the sample provider, not from assay-based typing. The paper's findings and limits, for the study overall: The amount of clinical and demographic metadata varied by source and participant and was provided uncurated.

Enrolling through a virtual design, the prospective study's participants ranged in age from roughly 18 to 89 years and lived across roughly 24 United States geographic areas. In the prospective study, cohorts were assigned on the basis of participant-reported clinical history obtained from a screening survey and a study questionnaire. Exposed participants were defined as having been in contact with someone with a PCR-confirmed or clinician-diagnosed COVID-19 case within 2 weeks of study entry. Each participant in the prospective study had whole blood, serum and a nasopharyngeal or oropharyngeal swab collected by mobile phlebotomists. Prospective study participants could optionally give additional blood draws and questionnaires over an approximately two-month period. Before DNA extraction, blood samples from the prospective study were shipped at room temperature or frozen. The CDR3 starts with the cysteine, ends with the phenylalanine, and has 15 residues. Just CDR3 DNA is preserved here, 45 bases in frame from base 1. The junction shows trimming of 0 bases on V and 6 bases on J, and the gene matches do not reach 9 bases of it. The germline V gene provides CDR1 SGHRS and CDR2 YFSETQ.

TCRbeta CDR3 regions were amplified from genomic DNA using the immunoSEQ Assay, a bias-controlled multiplex PCR. The paper's data handling went like this. Within the assay, amplification of reference gene primers was used to estimate how many nucleated cells each sample contained. To quantify the absolute abundance of each unique TCRbeta CDR3 rearrangement, sequence reads were collapsed and filtered. For each sample, productive Simpson clonality was calculated as the square root of Simpson's diversity index across productive rearrangements. Held by TCRdb, this immuneACCESS table contains in-frame sequences only and omits some clones. Under half of the omission traces to an unresolved V gene where checked; the cause of the rest is unknown. V, J and clone size are taken as reported in that table, and D and trimming were inferred from the DNA itself. The sample has fewer than 250,000 clones on record, approximately 83% of them singletons. About 3.9% of the sample lies in the top ten.

Comment on this clone: Its recognized antigen is unknown. One base away there is no much larger clone; base qualities are not given.

Sequencing used PBMCs or T cells enriched from blood (not recorded which). The chain employs TRBV5-1 and TRBJ2-7; 7 of the junction bases match TRBD2. The clonotype originates from a woman aged 40-49 years who had been exposed to COVID-19. The bases are TGCGCCAGCAGCTTGGCGGGGGGTGGTAGTTTCGAGCAGTACTTC. It translates as CASSLAGGGSFEQYF.